One sample yielded the 13 T cell receptor beta chains listed below, sequenced in a study of CXCR3-negative and CXCR3-positive naive CD8 T cells. cDNA libraries for TRB were generated by 5' RACE incorporating UMI labels. Each CDR3 protein gets one entry in TCRdb, which reprocessed the 5' RACE reads and gives no DNA. Recorded for this sample: roughly 40,000 distinct CDR3 sequences. The sample was naive CXCR3- CD8+ T cells from blood. Subset in this sample: CD45RO-CCR7+CD27+CD95- naive CD8+ T cells lacking CXCR3 (TNR3-). Receptors were obtained from a human donor in good health. Some clones in this sample may be carry-over from other donors' samples.

Its frequency marks this clonotype as medium-sized. The chain combines TRBV24-1 with TRBJ2-1; checking the TCRdb D call of TRBD2 is not possible without DNA. CDR3 length: 16 amino acids. Germline-derived CDR1 and CDR2 are KGHDR and SFDVKD. The CDR3 loop reads CATSDLGSGGANEQFF.

The chain couples TRBV7-9 to TRBJ2-5; TCRdb returns TRBD2, unconfirmable since there is no DNA. The CDR3 runs to 15 residues. The germline gives CDR1 SEHNR, CDR2 FQNEAQ (reference sequence). The CDR3 sequence: CASSAGTSGQETQYF.

V gene TRBV6-2 or TRBV6-3 combines with J gene TRBJ1-5; TCRdb designates TRBD1, a call that cannot be tested without DNA. The V gene's germline CDR1 is MNHEY and CDR2 SVGEGT. CDR3 length equals 15 residues. The CDR3 region is CASSYPGMGNQPQHF.

The chain uses TRBV28 and TRBJ2-1. This CDR3 spans 13 amino acids. Germline V CDR1 and CDR2: MDHEN, SYDVKM. The CDR3 here is CDSSFITYNEQFF.

V is TRBV20-1 and J is TRBJ1-5; TCRdb reports TRBD1, a call that lacks DNA to check it against. The CDR3 is 16 amino acids. Germline values: CDR1 DFQATT, CDR2 SNEGSKA (reference sequence). The CDR3 is CSATLLRDPSNQPQHF.

The chain couples TRBV7-3 to TRBJ2-2; TCRdb's D call, TRBD2, is unchecked because there is no DNA. The CDR3 consists of 14 residues. CDR1 and CDR2 (germline): SGHTA, FQGTGA. CDR3 residues: CASSTLAATGELFF.

The chain joins TRBV11-2 to TRBJ1-1; the TCRdb D gene call, TRBD1, has no DNA to confirm it. CDR1 is SGHAT, CDR2 FQNNGV, per germline. This CDR3 region has 14 residues. CDR3 loop: CASSQEGGRSEAFF.

V usage is TRBV7-9 and J usage is TRBJ1-2; TCRdb returns TRBD1, unconfirmable since there is no DNA. Germline CDR1 SEHNR, CDR2 FQNEAQ (reference sequence). The CDR3 is made up of 15 amino acids. This CDR3 reads CASSSGQGDNYGYTF.

The rearrangement links TRBV5-6 to TRBJ1-1. The CDR3 spans 12 residues. CDR1 is SGHDT, CDR2 YYEEEE, per germline. CDR3 in amino acids: CASSLAITEAFF.

The rearrangement links TRBV29-1 to TRBJ1-5; there is no DNA to check the TCRdb D call of TRBD1. Germline CDR1 and CDR2: SQVTM and ANQGSEA. The CDR3 spans 17 residues. This CDR3 reads CSVGGEIYQYSNQPQHF.

This clonotype is labeled medium-sized based on frequency. This chain's CDR3 is CSARSQGGYTF. V and J are TRBV20-1 and TRBJ1-2; TCRdb's assignment of TRBD1 cannot be checked, as there is no DNA. The CDR3 covers 11 residues. Germline V CDR1 and CDR2: DFQATT, SNEGSKA (reference sequence).

J is TRBJ2-2 and V is TRBV29-1; TCRdb indicates TRBD2, and absent DNA this call remains unverified. The germline gives CDR1 SQVTM, CDR2 ANQGSEA. The CDR3 length is 12 residues. The CDR3 spells CSVFSEGRELFF.

The chain uses TRBV7-9 and TRBJ2-7; the TCRdb call, TRBD1, lacks DNA for checking. The CDR3 has 14 amino acids. Germline lookup yields CDR1 SEHNR and CDR2 FQNEAQ (reference sequence). The CDR3 sequence: CASSLDTNRGEQYF.